These 32 T cell receptor beta chains were all obtained from the same sample, sequenced in a study of shared clonotypes between healthy human individuals. Clones were read by immunoSEQ multiplex PCR, and TCRdb kept only the in-frame ones, dropping some. The table includes fewer than 550,000 clones, 75% to 80% detected once. Sequenced material: PBMCs. The receptors were gathered from a woman in her 40s in good health. Some clones in this sample may be carry-over from other donors' samples.

The chain joins TRBV7-9 to TRBJ1-1; no reliable D call. The CDR3 extends over 13 amino acids. Germline lookup yields CDR1 SEHNR and CDR2 FQNEAQ (reference sequence). V was pared by 3 bases and J by 4 bases, with 9 bases between. CDR3 nucleotides: TGTGCCAGCAGCTTGGTTGCGGGCACTGAAGCTTTCTTT. This codes for CASSLVAGTEAFF.

V gene TRBV6-5 combines with J gene TRBJ2-5, with D unresolved. The CDR3 has 14 amino acids. Germline V gives CDR1 MNHEY, CDR2 SVGAGI. Deletions cut 0 bases from V and 1 base from J, with 6 bases between. The CDR3 DNA reads TGTGCCAGCAGTTACTCTGTTCGCCAAGAGACCCAGTACTTC. It encodes CASSYSVRQETQYF.

The chain employs TRBV28 and TRBJ2-7; 10 bases are a match to TRBD1. Germline CDR1 reads MDHEN; CDR2 reads SYDVKM. V lost 3 bases, J lost 9 bases, and 11 bases stayed unmatched. CDR3 length: 15 residues. The CDR3 nucleotides are TGTGCCAGCAGTTTGCGGCCCGGGACAGGGGAGGGGCAGTACTTC. Translation gives CASSLRPGTGEGQYF.

The rearrangement links TRBV7-2 to TRBJ1-5; unclear D gene. CDR3 length: 15 amino acids. V lost 5 bases and J lost 2, with 13 bases in between. Per germline, CDR1 SGHTA and CDR2 FQGNSA. CDR3 residues: CASSRVTWGNQPQHF. CDR3 bases: TGTGCCAGCAGCCGCGTGACATGGGGCAATCAGCCCCAGCATTTT.

This clone was seen a single time. The rearrangement joins TRBV6-5 to TRBJ2-7; TRBD2 matches 9 bases. V trimming: 2 bases; J trimming: 2 bases; junction bases outside the gene matches: 4. The CDR3 is 15 residues long. CDR1 and CDR2 from the germline V gene are MNHEY and SVGAGI. The CDR3 here is CASSYDAGGTYEQYF. The CDR3 bases are TGTGCCAGCAGTTACGATGCGGGAGGGACCTACGAGCAGTACTTC.

The chain links TRBV5-1 to TRBJ2-1; 9 bases agree with TRBD2. The CDR3 spans 15 residues. V was clipped by 6 bases and J by 5 bases; unmatched bases: 9. CDR1 is SGHRS and CDR2 is YFSETQ in the germline V gene. The CDR3, as DNA: TGCGCCAGCAACGTGGGGGCGGGAGGGCACAATGAGCAGTTCTTC. This codes for CASNVGAGGHNEQFF.

The rearrangement joins TRBV27 to TRBJ2-1; 10 bases agree with TRBD2. CDR1 MNHEY and CDR2 SMNVEV come from the germline V gene (reference sequence). Losses at the gene ends were 5 bases for V and 2 bases for J; bases not matched to a gene: 6. The CDR3 is 16 residues long. The CDR3: CASSVLAGSPYNEQFF. CDR3 nucleotide sequence: TGTGCCAGCAGTGTACTAGCGGGATCGCCCTACAATGAGCAGTTCTTC.

Remarks on this clone: Additional DNA sequences in this sample encode the identical CDR3. V usage is TRBV5-1 and J usage is TRBJ2-5; D may correspond to TRBD1 or TRBD2 (5 bases each). Deletions cut 0 bases from V and 3 bases from J, with 9 bases between. This CDR3 contains 14 residues. Germline loops: CDR1 SGHRS, CDR2 YFSETQ. CDR3 in amino acids: CASSLGGTEETQYF. The CDR3 DNA reads TGCGCCAGCAGCTTGGGAGGGACGGAAGAGACCCAGTACTTC.

This chain joins TRBV27 and TRBJ1-1; 10 nucleotides match TRBD1. Germline loops: CDR1 MNHEY, CDR2 SMNVEV (reference sequence). V shed 5 bases, J shed 6 bases, and the junction held 12 bases outside the gene matches. This CDR3 has 16 amino acids. As DNA, the CDR3 is TGTGCCAGCAGTGCACGACCGGGACAGGGGTCCGCTGAAGCTTTCTTT. Protein: CASSARPGQGSAEAFF.

The chain links TRBV13 to TRBJ2-3, with 8 bases lining up with TRBD2. The V gene end was trimmed by 0 bases and the J gene end by 3 bases; junction bases not matched to a gene: 2. The CDR3 is 15 amino acids. Germline-derived CDR1 and CDR2 are PRHDT and FYEKMQ (reference sequence). CDR3 nucleotides: TGTGCCAGCAGCTTAGGACTAGCGGAGACAGATACGCAGTATTTT. Its translation is CASSLGLAETDTQYF. Filled out from reference TRBV13 and TRBJ2-3, the complete variable domain reads AAGVIQSPRHLIKEKRETATLKCYPIPRHDTVYWYQQGPGQDPQFLISFYEKMQSDKGSIPDRFSAQQFSDYHSELNMSSLELGDSALYFCASSLGLAETDTQYFGPGTRLTVL.

The chain uses TRBV5-1 and TRBJ2-3; possibly TRBD1 for D (5 bases). V was shortened by 4 bases and J by 3 bases, with 6 bases between the two germline ends. CDR3 length: 12 residues. The germline V gene has CDR1 SGHRS and CDR2 YFSETQ. The CDR3 DNA reads as TGCGCCAGCAGCCCAGGGACAGATACGCAGTATTTT. Encoded protein: CASSPGTDTQYF.

The CDR3 region is CASSLRAGATDTQYF. DNA for the CDR3: TGTGCCAGCAGCTTAAGGGCGGGAGCCACAGATACGCAGTATTTT. The chain links TRBV7-3 to TRBJ2-3; 7 positions agree with TRBD2. The CDR3 has 15 residues. The V gene end was trimmed by 1 base and the J gene end by 2 bases; junction bases not matched to a gene: 3. Germline-derived CDR1 and CDR2 are SGHTA and FQGTGA. Full variable domain (missing parts from reference TRBV7-3 and TRBJ2-3): GAGVSQTPSNKVTEKGKYVELRCDPISGHTALYWYRQSLGQGPEFLIYFQGTGAADDSGLPNDRFFAVRPEGSVSTLKIQRTERGDSAVYLCASSLRAGATDTQYFGPGTRLTVL.

This clone has more than one count but fewer than ten. The chain is built from TRBV5-5 and TRBJ1-1; D gene unclear. The CDR3 has 15 amino acids. Trimming took 1 base from V and 6 from J, leaving 16 bases between them. Per the germline V gene, CDR1 is SGHKS and CDR2 is YYEKEE (reference sequence). CDR3 in amino acids: CASSLRPDNEAEAFF. The CDR3 region has the DNA TGTGCCAGCAGCTTGCGGCCCGACAATGAGGCTGAAGCTTTCTTT.

J is TRBJ1-2 and V is TRBV11-2; TRBD1 aligns across 7 bases. Germline V lookup: CDR1 SGHAT, CDR2 FQNNGV. The junction had 13 bases not matched to a gene; V was cut back by 2 bases and J by 7 bases. The CDR3 has 16 residues. This chain's CDR3 is CASSLPGTATGVGYTF. CDR3 coding DNA: TGTGCCAGCAGCTTACCCGGGACAGCGACCGGGGTTGGCTACACCTTC.

The chain recombines TRBV11-2 with TRBJ2-5; the match to TRBD1 covers 9 bases. The J call may be in error: the DNA end matches TRBJ2-7 better. CDR3 size: 13 residues. Germline CDR1 and CDR2: SGHAT and FQNNGV. CDR3 nucleotide sequence: TGTGCCAGCAGTTCGGACAGGGGCTACGAGCAGTACTTC. This gives the protein CASSSDRGYEQYF.

The chain links TRBV18 to TRBJ1-1; no clear D gene. CDR1 and CDR2 from the germline V gene are KGHSH and LQKENI. V lost 4 bases to trimming and J lost 1 base, with 10 bases between them. This CDR3 contains 14 residues. The CDR3: CASSLEVGNTEAFF. As DNA, the CDR3 is TGTGCCAGCTCACTAGAGGTTGGGAACACTGAAGCTTTCTTT.

J is TRBJ2-5 and V is TRBV5-6; 14 nucleotides align to TRBD2. Germline V gene data show CDR1 as SGHDT and CDR2 as YYEEEE. The CDR3 has 16 residues. V was clipped by 3 bases and J by 0 bases; unmatched bases: 1. The CDR3 DNA follows: TGTGCCAGCAGCTGGACTAGCGGGAGGTACCAAGAGACCCAGTACTTC. This codes for CASSWTSGRYQETQYF.

The chain links TRBV25-1 to TRBJ1-5, with 7 bases aligning to TRBD1. The CDR3 consists of 16 residues. Trimming cost V 1 base and J 2 bases; bases outside gene matches: 5. Germline CDR1 is MGHDK and CDR2 is SYGVNS. CDR3 nucleotide sequence: TGTGCCAGCAGTGAATGGACAGGTTCGGGCAATCAGCCCCAGCATTTT. It translates to CASSEWTGSGNQPQHF.

The rearrangement links TRBV28 to TRBJ1-5, with D perhaps TRBD1 (5 bases). Germline V gene data show CDR1 as MDHEN and CDR2 as SYDVKM. V gave up 6 bases and J gave up 4 bases, with 16 bases separating them. This CDR3 is built from 15 residues. The CDR3 is CASSPPGLINQPQHF. DNA for the CDR3: TGTGCCAGCAGCCCGCCGGGACTGATTAATCAGCCCCAGCATTTT. The complete variable domain, with remaining parts taken from reference TRBV28 and TRBJ1-5, reads DVKVTQSSRYLVKRTGEKVFLECVQDMDHENMFWYRQDPGLGLRLIYFSYDVKMKEKGDIPEGYSVSREKKERFSLILESASTNQTSMYLCASSPPGLINQPQHFGDGTRLSIL.

V usage is TRBV4-3 and J usage is TRBJ2-3; 11 bases map to TRBD2. The CDR3 extends over 17 amino acids. V lost 4 bases, J lost 0 bases, and 6 bases stayed unmatched. Germline lookup yields CDR1 LGHNA and CDR2 YSLEER. The CDR3 here is CASSRETSGVSTDTQYF. CDR3 nucleotides: TGCGCCAGCAGCCGAGAGACTAGCGGGGTTAGCACAGATACGCAGTATTTT.

The V gene is TRBV6-1, the J gene TRBJ2-5; D not certain. V shed 7 bases and J shed 5 bases, with 11 bases lying between them. Germline V gene lookup returns CDR1 MNHNS and CDR2 SASEGT. CDR3 length equals 12 residues. This CDR3 reads CASIGNGETQYF. In DNA form, the CDR3 reads TGTGCCAGCATCGGAAATGGGGAGACCCAGTACTTC.

The V gene is TRBV7-3, the J gene TRBJ2-4; 14 nucleotides agree with TRBD2. The CDR3 has 17 amino acids. With 3 bases clipped from V and 6 bases from J, the junction kept 7 bases outside the gene matches. CDR1 and CDR2 (germline): SGHTA, FQGTGA. The CDR3 sequence: CASSLRLAGGRGNIQYF. The CDR3 DNA is TGTGCCAGCAGCTTGCGACTAGCGGGAGGGCGGGGAAACATTCAGTACTTC.

In its sample, this clone was seen once. This chain connects TRBV18 to TRBJ1-1; D gene ambiguous. The V gene lost 1 base and the J gene lost 2 bases, with 14 bases spanning the gap. The CDR3 spans 16 residues. Germline CDR1 is KGHSH and CDR2 is LQKENI. CDR3: CASSPRTPQDNTEAFF. Written as DNA, the CDR3 is TGTGCCAGCTCACCACGGACCCCCCAAGATAACACTGAAGCTTTCTTT.

This chain joins TRBV28 and TRBJ1-5; D remains ambiguous. The CDR3 extends over 12 amino acids. Trimming pared 5 bases from V and 4 bases from J, leaving 6 bases between. Germline assignment: CDR1 MDHEN and CDR2 SYDVKM. The CDR3: CASSVTNQPQHF. In DNA form, the CDR3 reads TGTGCCAGCAGTGTTACAAATCAGCCCCAGCATTTT.

This chain uses TRBV2 with TRBJ1-3; TRBD1 is a possible D gene (5 bases). The ends were cut back, 5 bases at V and 0 bases at J, with 11 bases in the middle. Germline V lookup: CDR1 SNHLY, CDR2 FYNNEI. The CDR3 is 15 amino acids. CDR3 coding DNA: TGTGCCAGCAGTCGACAGCCGATCTCTGGAAACACCATATATTTT. Its protein is CASSRQPISGNTIYF.

This clone was observed a single time. The chain uses TRBV12-5 and TRBJ2-5, with D perhaps matching TRBD2 (5 bases). The germline V and J ends were trimmed by 3 bases and 7 bases, with 18 bases remaining between them. The CDR3 spans 15 residues. Per the germline V gene, CDR1 is LGHNT and CDR2 is FRNRAP. In DNA, the CDR3 is TGTGCTAGTGGTTTCACTAGTGGACGACCTGGGACCCAGTACTTC. Translating it yields CASGFTSGRPGTQYF. Using reference TRBV12-5 and TRBJ2-5 for the parts outside the CDR3, the full variable domain is DARVTQTPRHKVTEMGQEVTMRCQPILGHNTVFWYRQTMMQGLELLAYFRNRAPLDDSGMPKDRFSAEMPDATLATLKIQPSEPRDSAVYFCASGFTSGRPGTQYFGPGTRLLVL.

This chain links TRBV5-4 with TRBJ1-2; 8 bases fit TRBD1. Trimming removed 4 bases from V and 5 bases from J; junction bases left unmatched: 13. Germline loops: CDR1 SGHNT, CDR2 YYREEE (reference sequence). This CDR3 is 16 amino acids long. Here the CDR3 DNA reads TGTGCCAGCAGCCCACTTGCAGGGGGCCTACAGTATGGCTACACCTTC. Translation: CASSPLAGGLQYGYTF.

The chain carries TRBV4-2 and TRBJ2-3; tentatively, D is TRBD2 (6 bases). V shed 2 bases and J shed 1 base, with 13 bases lying between them. The CDR3 is 16 residues long. CDR1 is LGHNA, CDR2 YNFKEQ, per germline. The CDR3 coding sequence is TGTGCCAGCAGCCAACGGGGGACTTGGGGCACAGATACGCAGTATTTT. Amino acids: CASSQRGTWGTDTQYF.

This clone was observed once. The chain carries TRBV4-2 and TRBJ2-5; D is perhaps TRBD1 or TRBD2 (7 bases each). Near its end, the DNA agrees better with TRBJ2-7, so the J call may be wrong. CDR1 and CDR2 from the germline V gene are LGHNA and YNFKEQ. This CDR3 is built from 15 residues. The CDR3 reads CASSQDRGGSYEQYF. Here the CDR3 DNA reads TGTGCCAGCAGCCAAGACAGGGGGGGGTCCTACGAGCAGTACTTC.

This clone was observed a handful of times. The chain joins TRBV18 to TRBJ1-2; 7 bases fit TRBD1. V gave up 4 bases and J gave up 3 bases; unmatched junction bases: 8. The CDR3 is made up of 15 amino acids. Germline values: CDR1 KGHSH, CDR2 LQKENI. Written as DNA, the CDR3 is TGTGCCAGCTCACTTCTGGCAGGGGGTGACTATGGCTACACCTTC. Residues: CASSLLAGGDYGYTF.

This chain uses TRBV27 with TRBJ2-1, with D maybe TRBD1 (5 bases). With 0 bases removed from V and 4 bases from J, the gap between germline ends came to 13 bases. The CDR3 loop spans 16 amino acids. Per the germline V gene, CDR1 is MNHEY and CDR2 is SMNVEV (reference sequence). CDR3 amino acids: CASSLSGLSSYNEQFF. DNA of the CDR3: TGTGCCAGCAGTTTATCGGGGCTATCCTCTTACAATGAGCAGTTCTTC.

The rearrangement links TRBV6-4 to TRBJ2-1; 8 bases agree with TRBD2. Trimming at V came to 4 bases and at J to 3 bases, leaving 5 bases not matched to a gene. CDR1 MRHNA and CDR2 SNTAGT come from the germline V gene. This CDR3 has 15 amino acids. Here the CDR3 reads CASSVELADYNEQFF. Here the CDR3 DNA reads TGTGCCAGCAGTGTAGAACTAGCGGACTACAATGAGCAGTTCTTC.